The T cell receptor beta chain under discussion was sequenced for a study of blood T cell repertoires in COVID-19. The overall study: Sources were T cells, B-cell-depleted T cells, or PBMCs; the material itself was cDNA or gDNA.

TCRdb's copy holds only in-frame clones and misses some; the assay was immunoSEQ multiplex PCR. The sample contains under 200,000 clones, approximately 88% of which appear only once. This clone was seen just once. The CDR3 consists of 14 residues. V shed 0 bases and J 3 bases; nucleotides not matched to a gene: 2. From germline, CDR1 is SGHNT and CDR2 YYREEE (reference sequence). The sequence was obtained from a woman aged 55-75 years who had recovered from COVID-19. The chain is built from TRBV5-4 and TRBJ1-2; 7 positions match TRBD1. Sequencing was carried out using PBMCs or T cells enriched from blood (not recorded which). The CDR3 spells CASSLDRGDYGYTF. The DNA for the CDR3 is TGTGCCAGCAGCTTGGACAGGGGAGACTATGGCTACACCTTC. The complete variable domain, with remaining parts taken from reference TRBV5-4 and TRBJ1-2, reads ETGVTQSPTHLIKTRGQQVTLRCSSQSGHNTVSWYQQALGQGPQFIFQYYREEENGRGNFPPRFSGLQFPNYSSELNVNALELDDSALYLCASSLDRGDYGYTFGSGTRLTVV.